A single T cell receptor beta chain is shown here with its context. The antigen is undetermined. At the time of sampling, donors were nominally healthy, though unrecorded immune exposures were likely. The record originates from a study of cytomegalovirus exposure and HLA in healthy donors. Study-wide results and caveats: It was confirmed in vitro that a few of the CMV-associated chains were specific for CMV antigens.

PCR used 60 Vbeta primers and 13 Jbeta primers. The authors' processing: Around 80 million unique TCR beta chains, around 11 million of them shared, were counted by a later analysis. Clones were sequenced by immunoSEQ multiplex PCR, and TCRdb holds only the in-frame ones, with some missing. From that table come the V and J calls and clone size; the DNA was used to work out D and trimming. Of 200,000 to 300,000 clones listed, 84% were seen once; the top ten hold approximately 2%. Unmatched junction bases numbered 5, after V lost 0 bases and J lost 5 bases. The CDR3 totals 16 residues. Germline V gene data show CDR1 as SEHNR and CDR2 as FQNEAQ (reference sequence).

The material sequenced was PBMCs. The receptor was isolated from a woman in her thirties or forties in good health and CMV-seropositive. This chain connects TRBV7-9 to TRBJ2-1; 9 nucleotides line up with TRBD2. The CDR3 DNA sequence: TGTGCCAGCAGCTTAGCGGGGCGGGAGGGAAACAATGAGCAGTTCTTC. It yields the protein CASSLAGREGNNEQFF.